The clone carrying this T cell receptor (beta chain) was observed a handful of times. Assay: immunoSEQ multiplex PCR; the TCRdb copy retains only in-frame clones and omits some. The table shows approximately 500,000 clones, with more than 75% occurring only once. This entry belongs to a study of blood T cell repertoires in COVID-19. The overall study: The United States, Italy and Spain were the sources of the acute and convalescent COVID-19 samples. Nucleic acid was either cDNA or gDNA, and it came from T cells, B-cell-depleted T cells, or PBMCs.

Participants spanned ages about 18 to 89 years and resided in 24 US areas. Donors of Cohort 3 who recovered were those that had two negative PCRs, clearance, or symptom resolution. Germline V lookup: CDR1 SGHAT, CDR2 FQNNGV. This CDR3 contains 16 residues. J was trimmed by 1 base and V by 6 bases; bases with no gene match: 9. Source material: PBMCs or T cells enriched from blood (not recorded which). The J gene is TRBJ2-1, the V gene TRBV11-2; 7 bases agree with TRBD2. The sequence derives from a woman in her forties who had recovered from COVID-19. Written as DNA, the CDR3 is TGTGCCAGCAGAGACCAGACTAGCCCATCCTACAATGAGCAGTTCTTC. Its protein is CASRDQTSPSYNEQFF.